Each of the 17 T cell receptor beta chains below was sequenced from the same sample in a study of CD4 and CD8 cells across lung adenocarcinoma regions. TCRdb called the PCR reads again in MiXCR, with one record for every CDR3 protein. Of 7,400 or so distinct CDR3 sequences listed, approximately 45% were seen once; the top ten hold about 31%. Sequencing was done on a sample of CD4+ T cells from the margin of a lung tumor. These receptors were taken from a male donor with lung adenocarcinoma. The CD4 and CD8 labels of this study may be unreliable.

In this sample, this clonotype is medium-sized (0.01 to 0.1%). The chain joins TRBV10-3 to TRBJ2-3; 11 nucleotides match TRBD2. CDR1 is ENHRY, CDR2 SYGVKD, per germline. The CDR3 consists of 17 residues. V trimming: 4 bases; J trimming: 2 bases; junction bases outside the gene matches: 8. The CDR3 nucleotides read TGTGCCATCAGTGCCCCTACTAGCGGGAGAAACACAGATACGCAGTATTTT. This sequence encodes CAISAPTSGRNTDTQYF.

This clonotype is termed medium-sized (0.01 to 0.1%). DNA for the CDR3: TGTGCCAGCTCTTCCGGGACTAGCGATTACAATGAGCAGTTCTTC. Amino acid sequence: CASSSGTSDYNEQFF. The V call is TRBV6-6, the J call TRBJ2-1, with 10 nucleotides matching TRBD2. Germline values: CDR1 MNHNY, CDR2 SVGAGI (reference sequence). V lost 8 bases and J lost 4; bases outside the gene matches: 8. This CDR3 has 15 residues.

The table lists this clonotype with a count of one. One end of the junction does not line up with germline, which may come from a read error. The rearrangement joins TRBV12-3 or TRBV12-4 to TRBJ2-1, with 10 bases fitting TRBD1. The CDR3 covers 11 residues. The CDR3 protein is CASSLRTGGYF. CDR3 in DNA: TGTGCCAGCAGTCTTCGGACAGGGGGGTATTTC.

The gene calls are TRBV27 and TRBJ2-5; a weak D match, TRBD2 (7 bases). The length of the CDR3 is 17 residues. Per the germline V gene, CDR1 is MNHEY and CDR2 is SMNVEV (reference sequence). The V end lost 6 bases, the J end lost 2 bases, and 22 bases lay between the germline ends. The CDR3 coding sequence is TGTGCCAGCAGATCGGGGGGAGGGGGGCGTGAGCAAGAGACCCAGTACTTC. Amino acid sequence: CASRSGGGGREQETQYF.

J is TRBJ2-5 and V is TRBV12-3 or TRBV12-4, with 11 bases that match TRBD2. CDR3 length equals 15 residues. Losses at the gene ends were 4 bases for V and 5 bases for J; bases not matched to a gene: 6. CDR3 DNA sequence: TGTGCCAGCAGTTCACTAGCGGGAGCTGGGGAGACCCAGTACTTC. Protein product: CASSSLAGAGETQYF.

The chain uses TRBV6-1 and TRBJ1-6; 7 bases map to TRBD1. J gave up 10 bases and V 5 bases, and 5 bases lay outside the gene matches. The length of the CDR3 is 13 residues. Germline V lookup: CDR1 MNHNS, CDR2 SASEGT. The CDR3: CASSRDSESPLHF. The CDR3 DNA reads as TGTGCCAGCAGTCGGGACAGTGAGTCACCCCTCCACTTT.

This clonotype was seen ten or more times. This sequence joins TRBV4-1 and TRBJ2-1; D is perhaps TRBD1 or TRBD2 (6 bases each). The V end was cut by 2 bases, the J end by 13 bases, with 21 bases between. There are 15 residues in the CDR3. The germline CDR1 and CDR2 sequences are MGHRA and YSYEKL. DNA of the CDR3: TGCGCCAGCAGCCAACTGGGGGGCAGGGGACAATATCAGTTCTTC. Its translation is CASSQLGGRGQYQFF.

This clonotype was observed many times. This chain uses TRBV6-5 with TRBJ2-2; D gene unclear. Looked up from germline, CDR1 is MNHEY and CDR2 is SVGAGI. V gave up 7 bases and J gave up 4 bases, with 13 bases separating them. There are 14 residues in the CDR3. CDR3 sequence: CASMPTLSTGELFF. The CDR3, as DNA: TGTGCCAGCATGCCGACACTATCCACCGGGGAGCTGTTTTTT.

Concerning this clonotype: One end of the junction is discordant with germline, which a read error may explain. V usage is TRBV6-1 and J usage is TRBJ2-3; D not resolved. Germline CDR1 MNHNS, CDR2 SASEGT. This CDR3 is 14 amino acids long. The CDR3 nucleotides are TGTGCGGGCCGTGAACGCCGTGACCAAGATACCCAGTATTTT. Protein sequence: CAGRERRDQDTQYF.

Turning to this clonotype: The junction shows a germline mismatch at one end, possibly a read error. V gene TRBV6-1 combines with J gene TRBJ2-5; D is unclear. This CDR3 is 14 amino acids long. The germline gives CDR1 MNHNS, CDR2 SASEGT. CDR3 residues: CASSGLPNKETQYF. The CDR3 bases are TGTGCCAGCAGTGGGCTCCCCAACAAAGAGACCCAGTATTTC.

By share, this clonotype ranks as medium-sized. The V gene is TRBV12-5, the J gene TRBJ2-5, with TRBD1 matching over 7 bases. J gave up 4 bases and V 6 bases, and 5 bases lay outside the gene matches. Germline V gene data show CDR1 as LGHNT and CDR2 as FRNRAP. This CDR3 comprises 13 residues. The CDR3 protein is CASGRQGRETQYF. As DNA, the CDR3 is TGTGCTAGTGGACGACAGGGAAGAGAGACCCAGTACTTC.

This clonotype has at least ten counts. This may stem from a read error, because a much larger clone lies one nucleotide away. The genes are TRBV7-2 and TRBJ2-1; weak D call: TRBD2 (7 bases). V was trimmed by 4 bases and J by 13 bases, leaving 23 bases between them. Germline CDR1 SGHTA, CDR2 FQGNSA. There are 15 residues in the CDR3. CDR3 region: CASSSLGGAGETQFF. The DNA for the CDR3 is TGTGCCAGCAGCTCCTTAGGGGGGGCGGGAGAGACCCAGTTCTTC.

There are a few counts of this clonotype. A much larger clone differs by one base, so this may be a read error. The rearrangement links TRBV7-6 to TRBJ2-1; 7 bases are a match to TRBD2. Trimming cost V 8 bases and J 10 bases; bases outside gene matches: 11. Per germline, CDR1 SGHVS and CDR2 FNYEAQ. The CDR3 runs 13 residues. For the CDR3, the DNA is TGTGCCAGCGGTGCGGGGGACTCCTACGAGCAGTTCTTC. Encoded protein: CASGAGDSYEQFF.

This clonotype occurred many times. The gene calls are TRBV6-1 and TRBJ2-1, with unresolved D. Matching the DNA end better, TRBJ2-7 makes the J call doubtful. Germline-derived CDR1 and CDR2 are MNHNS and SASEGT. The length of the CDR3 is 11 residues. The CDR3 spells CASSDRNEQYF. The DNA of the CDR3 is TGTGCCAGCAGTGACCGGAACGAGCAGTACTTC.

This clonotype was counted ten times or more. The chain joins TRBV6-5 to TRBJ1-2; 11 nucleotides line up with TRBD1. Germline V gene lookup returns CDR1 MNHEY and CDR2 SVGAGI. V lost 6 bases and J lost 7; bases outside the gene matches: 7. The CDR3 sequence is 14 residues long. The CDR3 nucleotides are TGTGCCAGCAGCCGCACCGGGACAGGGGGTGGCTACACCTTC. Amino acids: CASSRTGTGGGYTF.

The rearrangement uses TRBV25-1 and TRBJ2-5; possible D gene TRBD2, 5 bases. Trimming shortened V by 4 bases and J by 2 bases, and 17 bases separated the two germline ends. The CDR3 has 16 amino acids. The germline V gene has CDR1 MGHDK and CDR2 SYGVNS. The CDR3 reads CASSAPKDFPQETQYF. CDR3 nucleotide sequence: TGTGCCAGCAGTGCCCCGAAGGACTTTCCTCAAGAGACCCAGTACTTC.

Points on this clonotype: A much larger clone is a single base away; this may be a read error. No conserved phenylalanine or tryptophan is present at the end of the CDR3, so a read error is the likely explanation. The V and J genes are TRBV10-3 and TRBJ2-1, with D possibly being TRBD2 (6 bases). The DNA end lines up better with TRBJ2-7; the J call may be wrong. Germline V gives CDR1 ENHRY, CDR2 SYGVKD. The CDR3 extends over 17 amino acids. The CDR3 DNA reads as TGTGCCATCAGTGAGCCAGAACGGGGGACGTCGACCTACGAGCAGTACTCC. Its protein is CAISEPERGTSTYEQYS.